This entry describes one TCR beta chain. The antigen remains unidentified. The PCR was carried out with 60 Vbeta primers and 13 Jbeta primers. Sequencing was performed with immunoSEQ multiplex PCR; in TCRdb, only in-frame clones are kept and a portion is missing. The table lists 200,000 or so clones, about 86% of them singletons. This record comes from a study of cytomegalovirus exposure and HLA in healthy donors. Notes on the study in general: Per a later analysis, about 17,000 TCR beta sequences showed association with HLA alleles at 0.05 false discovery rate. Links to common viral pathogens appeared, in a later analysis, for several of the most significant clusters. Owing to their indistinguishability, certain V segments, notably TRBV6-2 and TRBV6-3, were excluded.

At collection, donors were nominally healthy, but unrecorded immune exposures were probable. CDR3 size: 14 residues. The V end lost 4 bases, the J end lost 5 bases, and 12 bases lay between the germline ends. Germline V gives CDR1 SGHKS, CDR2 YYEKEE (reference sequence). The TCR originated in a woman between 18 and 29 years old in good health and CMV-seropositive. The material sequenced was PBMCs. The gene calls are TRBV5-5 and TRBJ2-2; D may be TRBD1 (7 bases). Here the CDR3 reads CASSPAGQTGELFF. The CDR3 nucleotides are TGTGCCAGCAGCCCGGCGGGACAGACCGGGGAGCTGTTTTTT.